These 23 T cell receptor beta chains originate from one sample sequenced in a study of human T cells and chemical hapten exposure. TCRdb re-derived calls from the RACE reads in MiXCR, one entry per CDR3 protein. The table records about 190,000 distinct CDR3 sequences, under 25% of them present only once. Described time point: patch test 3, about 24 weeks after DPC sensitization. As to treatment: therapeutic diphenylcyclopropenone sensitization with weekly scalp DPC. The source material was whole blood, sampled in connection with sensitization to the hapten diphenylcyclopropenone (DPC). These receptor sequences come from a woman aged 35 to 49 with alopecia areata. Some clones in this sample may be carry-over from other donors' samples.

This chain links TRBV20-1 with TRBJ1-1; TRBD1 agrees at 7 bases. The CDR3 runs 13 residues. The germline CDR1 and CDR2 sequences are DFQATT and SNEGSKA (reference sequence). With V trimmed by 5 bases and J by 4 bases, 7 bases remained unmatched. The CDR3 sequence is CSAGNPGGTEAFF. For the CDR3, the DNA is TGCAGTGCTGGAAACCCAGGGGGCACTGAAGCTTTCTTT.

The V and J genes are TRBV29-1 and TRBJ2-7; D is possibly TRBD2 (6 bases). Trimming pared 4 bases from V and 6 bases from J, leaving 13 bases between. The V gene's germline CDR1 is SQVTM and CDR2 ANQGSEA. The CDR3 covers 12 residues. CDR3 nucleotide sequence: TGCAGCGTTGCTGGGGAGGTAGGCGAGCAGTACTTC. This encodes CSVAGEVGEQYF.

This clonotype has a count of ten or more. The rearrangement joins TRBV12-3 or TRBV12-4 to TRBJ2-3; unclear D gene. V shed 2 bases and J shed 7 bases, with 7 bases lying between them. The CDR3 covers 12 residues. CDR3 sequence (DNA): TGTGCCAGCAGTTTAAGTGGCAATACGCAGTATTTT. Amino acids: CASSLSGNTQYF.

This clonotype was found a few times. CDR3 in DNA: TGTGCCAGCAGTTACGTTTCGGGACAGGGGATCATGAACACTGAAGCTTTCTTT. Its protein is CASSYVSGQGIMNTEAFF. The chain is built from TRBV6-2 or TRBV6-3 and TRBJ1-1; TRBD1 matches 10 bases. There are 18 residues in the CDR3. Losses at the gene ends were 2 bases for V and 0 bases for J; bases not matched to a gene: 9. Germline V lookup: CDR1 MNHEY, CDR2 SVGEGT.

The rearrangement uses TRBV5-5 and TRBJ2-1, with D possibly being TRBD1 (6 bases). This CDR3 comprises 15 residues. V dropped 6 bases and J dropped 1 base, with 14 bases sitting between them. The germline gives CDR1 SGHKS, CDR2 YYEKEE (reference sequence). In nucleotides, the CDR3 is TGTGCCAGCAACAATAAAGGGGGTTCCTACAATGAGCAGTTCTTC. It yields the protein CASNNKGGSYNEQFF.

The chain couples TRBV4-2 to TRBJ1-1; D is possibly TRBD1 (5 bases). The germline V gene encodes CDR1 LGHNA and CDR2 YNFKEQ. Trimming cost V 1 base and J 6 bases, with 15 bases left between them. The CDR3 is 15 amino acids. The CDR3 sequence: CASSQVTGSIPEAFF. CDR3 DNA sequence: TGTGCCAGCAGCCAAGTCACAGGCTCGATCCCTGAAGCTTTCTTT.

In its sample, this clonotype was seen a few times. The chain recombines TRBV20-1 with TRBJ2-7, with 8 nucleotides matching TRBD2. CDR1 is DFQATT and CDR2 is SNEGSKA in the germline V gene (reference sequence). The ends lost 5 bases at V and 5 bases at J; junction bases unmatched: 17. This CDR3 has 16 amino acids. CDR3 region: CSARAGGASRANEQYF. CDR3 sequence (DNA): TGCAGTGCTCGGGCGGGGGGCGCCTCCCGGGCGAACGAGCAGTACTTC.

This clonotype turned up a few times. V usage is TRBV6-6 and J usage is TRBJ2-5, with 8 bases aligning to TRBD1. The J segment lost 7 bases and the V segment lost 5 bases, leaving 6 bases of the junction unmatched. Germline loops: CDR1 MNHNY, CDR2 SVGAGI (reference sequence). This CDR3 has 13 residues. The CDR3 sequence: CASSGRGLGTQYF. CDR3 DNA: TGTGCCAGCAGTGGCAGGGGGCTAGGGACCCAGTACTTC.

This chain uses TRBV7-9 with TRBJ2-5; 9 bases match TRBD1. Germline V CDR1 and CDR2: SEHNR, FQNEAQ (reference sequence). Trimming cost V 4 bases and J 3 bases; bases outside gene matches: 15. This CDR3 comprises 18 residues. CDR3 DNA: TGTGCCAGCAGCTCTAAACAGGGGGCGAGCGCCGACAAAGAGACCCAGTACTTC. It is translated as CASSSKQGASADKETQYF.

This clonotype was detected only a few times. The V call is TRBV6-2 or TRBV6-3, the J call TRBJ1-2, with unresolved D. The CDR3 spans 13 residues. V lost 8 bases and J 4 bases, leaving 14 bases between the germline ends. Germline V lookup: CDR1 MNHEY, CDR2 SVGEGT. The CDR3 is CASGPETVYGYTF. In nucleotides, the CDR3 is TGTGCCAGCGGGCCAGAGACCGTCTATGGCTACACCTTC.

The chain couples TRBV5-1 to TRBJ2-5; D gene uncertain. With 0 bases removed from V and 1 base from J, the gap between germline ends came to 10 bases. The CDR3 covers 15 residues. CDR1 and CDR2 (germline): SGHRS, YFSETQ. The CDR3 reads CASSLAARPQETQYF. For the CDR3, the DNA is TGCGCCAGCAGCTTGGCCGCGCGTCCCCAAGAGACCCAGTACTTC.

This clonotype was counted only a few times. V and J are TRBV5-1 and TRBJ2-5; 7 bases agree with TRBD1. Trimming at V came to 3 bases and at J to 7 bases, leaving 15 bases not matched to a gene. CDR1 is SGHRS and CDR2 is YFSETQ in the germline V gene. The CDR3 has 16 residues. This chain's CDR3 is CASSSGRDSLPGTQYF. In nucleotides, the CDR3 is TGCGCCAGCAGCTCCGGCCGGGACAGCCTGCCAGGGACCCAGTACTTC.

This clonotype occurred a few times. CDR3 sequence: CSGSRAQETQYF. CDR3 DNA: TGCAGCGGATCTCGGGCTCAAGAGACCCAGTACTTC. The V gene is TRBV29-1, the J gene TRBJ2-5; no firm D call. CDR3 size: 12 residues. Deletions cut 7 bases from V and 2 bases from J, with 11 bases between. Per germline, CDR1 SQVTM and CDR2 ANQGSEA.

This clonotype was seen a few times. The CDR3 loop reads CSAKDSRNEQYF. The CDR3, as DNA: TGCAGTGCTAAGGACTCTCGTAACGAGCAGTACTTC. The V gene is TRBV20-1, the J gene TRBJ2-7; a possible D gene is TRBD2 (5 bases). The CDR3 sequence is 12 residues long. V lost 4 bases and J lost 5, with 12 bases in between. The germline V gene has CDR1 DFQATT and CDR2 SNEGSKA (reference sequence).

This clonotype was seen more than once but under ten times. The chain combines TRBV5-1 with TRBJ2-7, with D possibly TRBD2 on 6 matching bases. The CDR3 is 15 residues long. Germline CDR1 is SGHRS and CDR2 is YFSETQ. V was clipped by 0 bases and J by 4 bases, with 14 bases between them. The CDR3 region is CASSLELAADYEQYF. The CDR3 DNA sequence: TGCGCCAGCAGCTTGGAACTAGCCGCTGATTACGAGCAGTACTTC.

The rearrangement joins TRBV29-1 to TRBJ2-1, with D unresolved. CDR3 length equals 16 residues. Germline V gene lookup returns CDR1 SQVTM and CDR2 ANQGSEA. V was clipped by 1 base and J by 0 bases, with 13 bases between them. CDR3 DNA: TGCAGCGTTGAAGTGCAAGGGTATAGCTCCTACAATGAGCAGTTCTTC. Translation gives CSVEVQGYSSYNEQFF.

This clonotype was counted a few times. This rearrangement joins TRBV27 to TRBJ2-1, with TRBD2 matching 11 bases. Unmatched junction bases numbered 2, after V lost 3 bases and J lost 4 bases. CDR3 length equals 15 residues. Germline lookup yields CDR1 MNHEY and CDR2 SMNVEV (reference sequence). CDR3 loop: CASSFSGRGYNEQFF. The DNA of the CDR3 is TGTGCCAGCAGTTTTAGCGGGAGGGGTTACAATGAGCAGTTCTTC.

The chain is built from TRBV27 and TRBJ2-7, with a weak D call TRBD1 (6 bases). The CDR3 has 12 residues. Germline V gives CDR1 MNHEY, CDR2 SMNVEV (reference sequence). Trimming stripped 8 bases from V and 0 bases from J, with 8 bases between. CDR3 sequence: CASRRGSYEQYF. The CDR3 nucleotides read TGTGCCAGCCGCAGGGGCTCCTACGAGCAGTACTTC.

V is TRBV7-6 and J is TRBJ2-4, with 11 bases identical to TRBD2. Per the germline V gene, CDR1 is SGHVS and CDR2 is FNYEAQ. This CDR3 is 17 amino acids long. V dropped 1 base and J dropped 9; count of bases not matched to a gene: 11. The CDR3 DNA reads TGTGCCAGCAGCTTAGTCGCACTAGCGGGAGTTATTGGCATTCAGTACTTC. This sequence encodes CASSLVALAGVIGIQYF.

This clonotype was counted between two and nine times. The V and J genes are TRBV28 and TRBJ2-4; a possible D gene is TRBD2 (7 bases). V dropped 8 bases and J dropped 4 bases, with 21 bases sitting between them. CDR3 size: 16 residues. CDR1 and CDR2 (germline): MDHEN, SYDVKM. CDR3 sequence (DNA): TGTGCCAGCGTGGGGGCTAGCGGAGACCTGAAAAACATTCAGTACTTC. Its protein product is CASVGASGDLKNIQYF. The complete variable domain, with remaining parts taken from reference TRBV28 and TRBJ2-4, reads DVKVTQSSRYLVKRTGEKVFLECVQDMDHENMFWYRQDPGLGLRLIYFSYDVKMKEKGDIPEGYSVSREKKERFSLILESASTNQTSMYLCASVGASGDLKNIQYFGAGTRLSVL.

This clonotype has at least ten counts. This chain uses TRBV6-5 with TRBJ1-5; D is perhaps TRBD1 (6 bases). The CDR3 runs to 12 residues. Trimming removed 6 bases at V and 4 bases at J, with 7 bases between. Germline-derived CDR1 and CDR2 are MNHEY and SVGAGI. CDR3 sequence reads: CASRTGNQPQHF. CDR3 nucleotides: TGTGCCAGCAGAACAGGGAATCAGCCCCAGCATTTT.

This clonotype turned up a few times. For the CDR3, the DNA is TGTGCCAGCAGTTTTCGAGGGGGCCGCACAGATACGCAGTATTTT. Its translation: CASSFRGGRTDTQYF. The rearrangement links TRBV28 to TRBJ2-3; 7 bases are a match to TRBD1. Germline V gene lookup returns CDR1 MDHEN and CDR2 SYDVKM. The CDR3 is 15 residues long. The V and J ends lost 3 bases and 1 base, in that order; junction bases with no gene match: 4. Full variable domain (remainder filled in from reference TRBV28 and TRBJ2-3): DVKVTQSSRYLVKRTGEKVFLECVQDMDHENMFWYRQDPGLGLRLIYFSYDVKMKEKGDIPEGYSVSREKKERFSLILESASTNQTSMYLCASSFRGGRTDTQYFGPGTRLTVL.

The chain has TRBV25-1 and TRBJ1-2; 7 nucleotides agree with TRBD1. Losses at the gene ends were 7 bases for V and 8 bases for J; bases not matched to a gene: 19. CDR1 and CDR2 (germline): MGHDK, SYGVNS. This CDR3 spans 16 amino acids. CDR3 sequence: CASNVYVTGSRGGYTF. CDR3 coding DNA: TGTGCCAGCAACGTGTATGTGACAGGGAGTCGAGGAGGCTACACCTTC.